The T cell receptor (beta chain) described here comes from a study of graft-versus-host responses after intestinal transplantation. Study-wide context: Grafts were multivisceral, liver-intestinal, or isolated intestinal. Every recipient underwent anti-thymocyte globulin induction, then tacrolimus and steroids for roughly 3 years.

With respect to this clone: Its target is unknown.

Study-wide findings and caveats: Early declines in HvG clones that occurred post-transplant were associated with peak circulating GvH clone levels. Allografts of one patient group, those with graft-donor T cell macrochimerism, had high graft-versus-host to host-versus-graft clonal ratios.

Measured with immunoSEQ multiplex PCR; TCRdb has only the in-frame clones, and not every one. The sample yields about 73,000 clones, 90% seen once. There are 15 residues in the CDR3. CDR1 SGHTS and CDR2 YDEGEE come from the germline V gene. Trimming at V came to 4 bases and at J to 0 bases, leaving 3 bases not matched to a gene. The source is a human donor who was the organ donor for an intestinal transplant. The sequenced sample was unstimulated CD8+ T cells sorted from spleen or lymph node cells, obtained before transplant. The genes are TRBV5-8 and TRBJ2-3, with TRBD1 matching over 9 bases. The CDR3 region is CASSPGQGSTDTQYF. The CDR3 coding sequence is TGTGCCAGCAGCCCGGGACAGGGCAGCACAGATACGCAGTATTTT. The whole variable domain, filled in from reference TRBV5-8 and TRBJ2-3, reads EAGVTQSPTHLIKTRGQQATLRCSPISGHTSVYWYQQALGLGLQFLLWYDEGEERNRGNFPPRFSGRQFPNYSSELNVNALELEDSALYLCASSPGQGSTDTQYFGPGTRLTVL.